This T cell receptor (beta chain) was captured in a study of cytomegalovirus exposure and HLA in healthy donors. The germline gives CDR1 SGHTA, CDR2 FQGTGA. With 5 bases removed from V and 8 bases from J, the gap between germline ends came to 15 bases. This CDR3 is built from 14 residues. The PCR contained 60 Vbeta and 13 Jbeta primers. Assay used: immunoSEQ multiplex PCR; TCRdb lists only in-frame clones, some missing. The table has about 130,000 clones, around 77% seen once. The receptor was isolated from a man in his forties or fifties in good health and CMV-seronegative. The genes are TRBV7-3 and TRBJ2-2; possible D gene TRBD2, 7 bases. The source material was PBMCs. CDR3 in DNA: TGTGCCAGCAGCCCAAACGGGGGGCTAGGGGAGCTGTTTTTT. This codes for CASSPNGGLGELFF.